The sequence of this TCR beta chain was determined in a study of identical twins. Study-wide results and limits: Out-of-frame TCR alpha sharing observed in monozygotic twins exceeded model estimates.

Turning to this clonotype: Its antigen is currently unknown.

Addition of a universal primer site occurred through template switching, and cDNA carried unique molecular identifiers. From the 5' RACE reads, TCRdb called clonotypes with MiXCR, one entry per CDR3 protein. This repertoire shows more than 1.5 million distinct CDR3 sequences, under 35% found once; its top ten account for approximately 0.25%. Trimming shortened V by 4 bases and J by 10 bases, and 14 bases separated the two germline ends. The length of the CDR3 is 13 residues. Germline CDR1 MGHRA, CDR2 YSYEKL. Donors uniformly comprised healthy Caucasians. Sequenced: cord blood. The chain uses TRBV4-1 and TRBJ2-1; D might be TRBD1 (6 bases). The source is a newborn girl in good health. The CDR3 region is CASSPTGSYEQFF. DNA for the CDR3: TGCGCCAGCAGCCCAACAGGGTCCTACGAGCAGTTCTTC.